The entry below gives a single TCR beta chain sequence along with its context. TCRdb keeps only in-frame clones here, not all; method: immunoSEQ multiplex PCR. This table holds hundreds of thousands of clones, approximately 95% found once. The data originate from a study of shared T cell receptors in the human thymus. V lost 5 bases, J lost 4 bases, and 26 bases lay in between. CDR3 size: 18 residues. The germline V gene has CDR1 KGHSH and CDR2 LQKENI. The TCR originated in a human donor. The sequenced material came from thymocytes. The V call is TRBV18, the J call TRBJ2-5; the D gene is possibly TRBD1 (5 bases). CDR3 protein: CASSWLESANRQGETQYF. The CDR3 nucleotides read TGTGCCAGCTCATGGTTGGAGTCCGCAAATCGGCAGGGAGAGACCCAGTACTTC.